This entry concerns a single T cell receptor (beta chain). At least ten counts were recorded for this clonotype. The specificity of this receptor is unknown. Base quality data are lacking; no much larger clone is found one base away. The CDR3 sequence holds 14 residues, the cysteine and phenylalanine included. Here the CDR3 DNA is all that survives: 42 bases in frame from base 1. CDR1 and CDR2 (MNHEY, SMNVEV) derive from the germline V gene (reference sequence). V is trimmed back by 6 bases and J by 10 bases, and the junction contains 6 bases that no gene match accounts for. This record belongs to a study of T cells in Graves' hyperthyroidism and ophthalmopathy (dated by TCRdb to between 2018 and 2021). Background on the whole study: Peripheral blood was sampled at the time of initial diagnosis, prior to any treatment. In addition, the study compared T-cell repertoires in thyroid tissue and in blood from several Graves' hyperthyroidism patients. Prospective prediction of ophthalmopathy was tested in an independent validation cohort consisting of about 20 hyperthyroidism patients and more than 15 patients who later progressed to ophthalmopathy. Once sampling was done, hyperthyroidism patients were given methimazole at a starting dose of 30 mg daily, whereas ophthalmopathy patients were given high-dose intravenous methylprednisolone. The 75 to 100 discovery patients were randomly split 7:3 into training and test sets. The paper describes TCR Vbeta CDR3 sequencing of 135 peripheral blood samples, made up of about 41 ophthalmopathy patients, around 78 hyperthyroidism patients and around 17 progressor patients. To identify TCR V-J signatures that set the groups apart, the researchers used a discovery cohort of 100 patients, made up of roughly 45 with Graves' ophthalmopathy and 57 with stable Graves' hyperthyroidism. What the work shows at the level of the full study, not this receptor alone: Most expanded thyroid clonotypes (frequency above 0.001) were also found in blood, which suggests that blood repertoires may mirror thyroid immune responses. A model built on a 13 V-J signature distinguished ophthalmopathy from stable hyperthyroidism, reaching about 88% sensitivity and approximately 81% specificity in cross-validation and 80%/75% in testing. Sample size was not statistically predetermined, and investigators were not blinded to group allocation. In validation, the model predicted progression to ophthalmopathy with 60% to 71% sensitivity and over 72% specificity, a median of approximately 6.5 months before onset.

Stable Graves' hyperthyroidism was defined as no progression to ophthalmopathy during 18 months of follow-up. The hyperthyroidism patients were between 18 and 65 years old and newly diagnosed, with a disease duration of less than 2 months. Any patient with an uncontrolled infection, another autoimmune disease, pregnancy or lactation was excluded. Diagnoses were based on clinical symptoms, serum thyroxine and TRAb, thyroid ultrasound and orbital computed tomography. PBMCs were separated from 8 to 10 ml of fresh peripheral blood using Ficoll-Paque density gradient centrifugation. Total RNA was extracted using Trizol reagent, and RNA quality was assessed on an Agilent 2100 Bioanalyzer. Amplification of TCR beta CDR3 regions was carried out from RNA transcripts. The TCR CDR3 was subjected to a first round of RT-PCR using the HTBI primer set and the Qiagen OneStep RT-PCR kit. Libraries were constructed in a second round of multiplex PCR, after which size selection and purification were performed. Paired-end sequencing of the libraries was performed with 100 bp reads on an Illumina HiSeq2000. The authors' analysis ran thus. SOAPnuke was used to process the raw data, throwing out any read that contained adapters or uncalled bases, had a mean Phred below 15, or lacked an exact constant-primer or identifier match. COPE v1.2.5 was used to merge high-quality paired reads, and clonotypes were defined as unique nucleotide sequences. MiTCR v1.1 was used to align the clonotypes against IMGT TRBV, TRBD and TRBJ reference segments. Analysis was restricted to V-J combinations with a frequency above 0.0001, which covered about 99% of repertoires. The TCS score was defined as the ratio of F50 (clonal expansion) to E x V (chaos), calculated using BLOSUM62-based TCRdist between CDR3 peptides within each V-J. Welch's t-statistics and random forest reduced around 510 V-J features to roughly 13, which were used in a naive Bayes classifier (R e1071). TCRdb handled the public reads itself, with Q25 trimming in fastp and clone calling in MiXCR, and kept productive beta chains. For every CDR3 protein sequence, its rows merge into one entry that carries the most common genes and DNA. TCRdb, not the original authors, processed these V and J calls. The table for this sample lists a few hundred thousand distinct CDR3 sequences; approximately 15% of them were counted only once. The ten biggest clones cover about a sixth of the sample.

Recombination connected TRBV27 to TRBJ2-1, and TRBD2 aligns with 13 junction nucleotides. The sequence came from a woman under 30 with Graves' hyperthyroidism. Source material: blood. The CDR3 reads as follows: CASSSGLAGMEQFF. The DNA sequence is TGTGCCAGCAGCTCGGGACTAGCGGGAATGGAGCAGTTCTTC.